These 16 T cell receptor beta chains were all obtained from the same sample, sequenced in a study of post-analysis software for immune sequencing data. Findings and limits, study-wide: The study found TRBV5-6, TRBV5-1 and TRBV20-1 among a handful of TRBV segments more frequent in patients than controls.

The antigens of these receptors remain unknown. Incorporated into the TCR beta cDNA libraries were unique molecular identifiers, which served to reduce PCR and sequencing biases. TCRdb recomputed calls from the PCR reads with MiXCR, one row per CDR3 protein. The table lists fewer than 700,000 distinct CDR3 sequences, about 40% of them singletons, with more than 1.5% in the top ten. The sample was blood. Receptor source: a girl between 10 and 17 years old with multiple sclerosis.

The table lists this clonotype with a count of one. The rearrangement joins TRBV5-1 to TRBJ1-1; 10 bases match TRBD1. J lost 4 bases, V lost 3 bases, and 6 bases had no gene match. CDR3 length: 15 amino acids. The germline V gene encodes CDR1 SGHRS and CDR2 YFSETQ. CDR3 DNA: TGCGCCAGCAGCTGGGACAGGGGAACGGGCACTGAAGCTTTCTTT. Translating it yields CASSWDRGTGTEAFF.

The V and J genes are TRBV11-2 and TRBJ2-2, with D uncertain. This CDR3 is 15 amino acids long. V lost 5 bases, J lost 4 bases, and 14 bases lay in between. Germline V gene sequence: CDR1 SGHAT, CDR2 FQNNGV. CDR3 sequence: CASSPIAARTGELFF. DNA of the CDR3: TGTGCCAGCAGCCCAATCGCCGCTCGCACCGGGGAGCTGTTTTTT.

This sequence joins TRBV12-3 or TRBV12-4 and TRBJ1-6; D is uncertain. Trimming took 7 bases from V and 5 from J, leaving 12 bases between them. This CDR3 has 14 amino acids. This chain's CDR3 is CASKRQVDNSPLHF. In DNA form, the CDR3 reads TGTGCCAGCAAGAGGCAGGTTGATAATTCACCCCTCCACTTT.

This chain links TRBV19 with TRBJ2-1; 8 positions match TRBD2. Germline CDR1 and CDR2: LNHDA and SQIVND (reference sequence). V lost 4 bases to trimming and J lost 8 bases; unmatched junction nucleotides: 4. CDR3 size: 13 residues. CDR3 bases: TGTGCCAGTAGTAGCGGGAGGAGTTATGAGCAGTTCTTC. Its protein product is CASSSGRSYEQFF. Combining the CDR3 with reference TRBV19 and TRBJ2-1 gives the whole variable domain DGGITQSPKYLFRKEGQNVTLSCEQNLNHDAMYWYRQDPGQGLRLIYYSQIVNDFQKGDIAEGYSVSREKKESFPLTVTSAQKNPTAFYLCASSSGRSYEQFFGPGTRLTVL.

This clonotype was seen only a few times. The J gene is TRBJ2-5, the V gene TRBV29-1; 7 nucleotides match TRBD2. This CDR3 contains 18 residues. Germline V gene sequence: CDR1 SQVTM, CDR2 ANQGSEA. V gave up 4 bases and J gave up 1 base; unmatched junction bases: 18. CDR3: CSVAPLYPSGRPQETQYF. The CDR3 coding sequence is TGCAGCGTTGCCCCTCTCTATCCTAGCGGAAGACCCCAAGAGACCCAGTACTTC.

The chain has TRBV5-1 and TRBJ2-1, with D tentatively TRBD2 (6 bases). Germline CDR1 SGHRS, CDR2 YFSETQ. The CDR3 totals 18 residues. Trimming took 0 bases from V and 2 from J, leaving 18 bases between them. The CDR3 is CASSLAMGGRATYNEQFF. CDR3 DNA: TGCGCCAGCAGCTTGGCGATGGGGGGAAGGGCTACCTACAATGAGCAGTTCTTC.

V gene TRBV5-1 combines with J gene TRBJ2-1, with a weak D call TRBD2 (6 bases). V was cut by 0 bases and J by 7 bases, with 11 bases left in between. Germline V gene data show CDR1 as SGHRS and CDR2 as YFSETQ. The CDR3 consists of 14 residues. The CDR3 here is CASSLGEEWNEQFF. The CDR3 DNA reads TGCGCCAGCAGCTTGGGGGAGGAATGGAATGAGCAGTTCTTC.

The V and J genes are TRBV15 and TRBJ1-5; D not certain. CDR3 size: 15 residues. Germline loops: CDR1 LNHNV, CDR2 YYDKDF (reference sequence). The V end lost 0 bases, the J end lost 0 bases, and 6 bases lay between the germline ends. The CDR3 here is CATSRERISNQPQHF. CDR3 in DNA: TGTGCCACCAGCAGAGAGAGGATTAGCAATCAGCCCCAGCATTTT.

This clonotype was counted at least ten times. V and J are TRBV7-9 and TRBJ1-2; D perhaps matches TRBD1 (6 bases). The CDR3 spans 14 residues. Germline values: CDR1 SEHNR, CDR2 FQNEAQ (reference sequence). Trimming left V 2 bases short and J 4 bases short, with 11 bases between. CDR3 sequence: CASSLTGKVYGYTF. The CDR3 DNA reads as TGTGCCAGCAGCTTAACAGGGAAGGTCTATGGCTACACCTTC.

The gene calls are TRBV5-1 and TRBJ1-5; D remains ambiguous. V was pared by 0 bases and J by 4 bases, with 8 bases between. Germline V gene lookup returns CDR1 SGHRS and CDR2 YFSETQ. The CDR3 runs 14 residues. The CDR3: CASSLATGNQPQHF. CDR3 nucleotides: TGCGCCAGCAGCTTGGCCACGGGGAATCAGCCCCAGCATTTT.

This clonotype was observed once. The junction shows a germline mismatch at one end, possibly a read error. This chain joins TRBV7-2 and TRBJ2-5; TRBD1 matches at 8 bases. This CDR3 spans 14 amino acids. Germline V gene lookup returns CDR1 SGHTA and CDR2 FQGNSA. The CDR3 sequence: CVSSRDRYQETQYF. The CDR3 DNA follows: TGTGTCAGCAGCAGGGACAGGTACCAAGAGACCCAGTACTTC.

J is TRBJ2-5 and V is TRBV12-3 or TRBV12-4, with 10 positions matching TRBD1. The junction had 6 bases not matched to a gene; V was cut back by 3 bases and J by 2 bases. There are 16 residues in the CDR3. In DNA form, the CDR3 reads TGTGCCAGCAGTTTCTGGGACAGGGGACCACAAGAGACCCAGTACTTC. Its protein product is CASSFWDRGPQETQYF.

The sample holds a few counts of this clonotype. The J gene is TRBJ2-3, the V gene TRBV12-3 or TRBV12-4, with D possibly called TRBD1 or TRBD2 (5 bases each). CDR3 length equals 13 residues. V was shortened by 10 bases and J by 5 bases, with 16 bases between the two germline ends. CDR3 nucleotides: TGTGCCACCTACCGGGGCACGGGAGATACGCAGTATTTT. It encodes CATYRGTGDTQYF.

The chain uses TRBV10-3 and TRBJ1-2; D call uncertain. The CDR3 loop spans 14 amino acids. Trimming took off 5 bases at V and 8 bases at J, with 18 bases between the two ends. Germline values: CDR1 ENHRY, CDR2 SYGVKD. CDR3 residues: CAISPSGWQRGYTF. The CDR3 DNA sequence: TGTGCCATCAGTCCCTCGGGATGGCAAAGAGGCTACACCTTC.

This clonotype was counted between two and nine times. The chain carries TRBV5-8 and TRBJ1-2; 7 bases align to TRBD1. The CDR3 runs 14 residues. The V and J ends lost 4 bases and 6 bases, in that order; junction bases with no gene match: 9. Germline V CDR1 and CDR2: SGHTS, YDEGEE. In DNA form, the CDR3 reads TGTGCCAGCAGCCCGAGACAGGGAGTCCATGGCTACACCTTC. Translating it yields CASSPRQGVHGYTF.

This chain connects TRBV2 to TRBJ2-7; TRBD1 matches at 7 bases. V lost 4 bases, J lost 5 bases, and 5 bases stayed unmatched. The CDR3 covers 13 residues. Germline lookup yields CDR1 SNHLY and CDR2 FYNNEI. In DNA, the CDR3 is TGTGCCAGCAGTGTACAGGGGCGGCACGAGCAGTACTTC. As protein: CASSVQGRHEQYF.